This is a list of T cell receptor beta chains from one sample in a study of blood T cell repertoires in COVID-19. Some clones are missing from TCRdb's copy, which holds only in-frame ones; the method was immunoSEQ multiplex PCR. The sample holds around 310,000 clones, 90% seen once. The sample comprised peripheral blood. These receptor sequences come from a woman between 25 and 40 years old with COVID-19, enrolled during active disease. Each CDR3 is given with its conserved first and last residue. The D gene is left open where the match is weak. The listing skips clone size in some rows; elsewhere it reads once, few, many or a size class.

d_call,v_call,clone_size,j_call,cdr3_aa,cdr3_nt
.,TRBV18,.,TRBJ1-5,CASSPLSVAADQPQHF,TGTGCCAGCTCACCACTTTCGGTAGCCGCGGATCAGCCCCAGCATTTT
TRBD1,TRBV18,.,TRBJ1-2,CASSPPVQGASYTF,TGTGCCAGCTCACCACCGGTACAGGGGGCAAGCTACACCTTC
.,TRBV28,.,TRBJ2-7,CASSFDFERYEQYF,TGTGCCAGCAGTTTCGATTTTGAGCGGTACGAGCAGTACTTC
.,TRBV7-2,.,TRBJ1-2,CASSPNPGLIYGYTF,TGTGCCAGCAGCCCCAACCCGGGACTGATCTATGGCTACACCTTC
.,TRBV4-1,.,TRBJ2-7,CASSQLQGGEQYF,TGCGCCAGCAGCCAACTACAGGGTGGCGAGCAGTACTTC
.,TRBV2,few,TRBJ1-2,CAGSRMRSYGYTF,TGTGCCGGATCTAGGATGCGGAGCTATGGCTACACCTTC
.,TRBV5-4,.,TRBJ2-2,CATSRRTNTGELFF,TGTGCCACCTCGAGGCGGACGAACACCGGGGAGCTGTTTTTT
.,TRBV10-3,.,TRBJ2-2,CAISSRTGQNTGELFF,TGTGCCATCAGCTCCCGAACGGGACAGAACACCGGGGAGCTGTTTTTT
.,TRBV5-1,once,TRBJ2-2,CASSRQSGPNTGELFF,TGCGCCAGCAGCAGGCAAAGTGGGCCGAACACCGGGGAGCTGTTTTTT
TRBD1,TRBV6-5,.,TRBJ1-1,CASSYSIRTGTTEAFF,TGTGCCAGCAGTTACTCGATACGGACAGGGACCACTGAAGCTTTCTTT
.,TRBV5-1,once,TRBJ1-6,CARSHKTQPFDSPLHF,TGCGCCAGATCTCACAAAACACAGCCCTTCGATTCACCCCTCCACTTT
.,TRBV6-2/TRBV6-3,.,TRBJ2-7,CASSYPRERVSYEQYF,TGTGCCAGCAGTTATCCTCGCGAGCGGGTTAGCTACGAGCAGTACTTC
.,TRBV28,.,TRBJ2-7,CASSLEQSYEQYF,TGTGCCAGCAGTTTAGAACAGAGCTACGAGCAGTACTTC
.,TRBV6-6,.,TRBJ1-2,CAGHSTGGGYGYTF,TGTGCCGGACATAGTACGGGGGGTGGGTATGGCTACACCTTC
.,TRBV5-6,.,TRBJ1-1,CASSLAGYTEAFF,TGTGCCAGCAGCTTGGCGGGGTACACTGAAGCTTTCTTT
.,TRBV28,.,TRBJ2-7,CASSLLRDFNNEQYF,TGTGCCAGCAGTCTGCTCCGGGACTTTAACAACGAGCAGTACTTC
TRBD2,TRBV29-1,.,TRBJ2-5,CSAHPSGSQTQYF,TGCAGCGCCCACCCTAGCGGGAGCCAGACCCAGTACTTC
.,TRBV30,.,TRBJ2-5,CAWRPIRRGQETQYF,TGTGCCTGGAGACCCATTCGGCGGGGCCAAGAGACCCAGTACTTC
TRBD2,TRBV7-3,.,TRBJ2-2,CASSLTPGTSGNTGELFF,TGTGCCAGCAGCTTAACCCCCGGGACTAGCGGCAACACCGGGGAGCTGTTTTTT
.,TRBV27,.,TRBJ1-6,CASSFGGGATPLHF,TGTGCCAGCAGTTTCGGTGGGGGGGCTACACCCCTCCACTTT
.,TRBV19,many,TRBJ2-7,CASSIAMTTSGYEQYF,TGTGCCAGTAGTATAGCAATGACTACCAGCGGGTACGAGCAGTACTTC
TRBD2,TRBV7-2,.,TRBJ2-1,CASSRIAGFSNEQFF,TGTGCCAGCAGCCGCATAGCGGGGTTCTCCAATGAGCAGTTCTTC
TRBD2,TRBV7-9,.,TRBJ2-4,CASSPGAGGPVGIQYF,TGTGCCAGCAGCCCCGGGGCGGGAGGGCCAGTTGGCATTCAGTACTTC
.,TRBV14,.,TRBJ1-2,CASSQGAGGYTF,TGTGCCAGCAGCCAGGGGGCAGGTGGCTACACCTTC
TRBD1,TRBV6-5,.,TRBJ2-7,CASSNGTAQYF,TGTGCCAGCAGTAACGGGACAGCGCAGTACTTC
.,TRBV5-1,few,TRBJ1-5,CASSLVGASNQPQHF,TGCGCCAGCAGCCTGGTAGGGGCGAGCAATCAGCCCCAGCATTTT
.,TRBV19,.,TRBJ2-7,CASSILGREQYF,TGTGCCAGTAGTATTCTGGGGCGGGAGCAGTACTTC
.,TRBV2,.,TRBJ2-7,CASSEAEWGLNSYEQYF,TGTGCCAGCAGTGAAGCGGAATGGGGACTTAACTCCTACGAGCAGTACTTC
.,TRBV24-1,.,TRBJ2-2,CATMAAEANTGELFF,TGTGCCACCATGGCGGCGGAGGCGAACACCGGGGAGCTGTTTTTT
.,TRBV12-3/TRBV12-4,.,TRBJ2-7,CASSAPGLYEQYF,TGTGCCAGCAGTGCTCCGGGATTGTACGAGCAGTACTTC
.,TRBV20-1,once,TRBJ2-4,CGGLAKNIQYF,TGCGGCGGGCTAGCCAAAAACATTCAGTACTTC
TRBD2,TRBV6-4,.,TRBJ2-7,CASSLRTSGRYYDDYEQYF,TGTGCCAGCAGTCTCCGGACTAGCGGGAGATACTACGACGACTACGAGCAGTACTTC
.,TRBV30,.,TRBJ1-6,CAWSHRGSDATLHF,TGTGCCTGGAGTCACAGAGGGTCGGATGCTACCCTCCACTTT
.,TRBV30,.,TRBJ1-6,CAWSVSRANNSPLHF,TGTGCCTGGAGTGTTTCCAGGGCAAACAATTCACCCCTCCACTTT
.,TRBV6-5,.,TRBJ1-2,CASTNPRRGVNGYTF,TGTGCCAGCACCAACCCCCGGAGGGGTGTCAATGGCTACACCTTC
TRBD2,TRBV7-2,few,TRBJ2-1,CASSLAGGPYNEQFF,TGTGCCAGCAGCTTAGCGGGAGGGCCATACAATGAGCAGTTCTTC
.,TRBV30,once,TRBJ1-3,CAWKRAGNTIYF,TGTGCCTGGAAACGGGCTGGAAACACCATATATTTT
TRBD2,TRBV11-3,few,TRBJ2-1,CASSYGTSGIYNEQFF,TGTGCCAGCAGCTATGGGACTAGCGGGATTTACAATGAGCAGTTCTTC
TRBD2,TRBV10-3,.,TRBJ2-7,CAISARIQRELYEQYF,TGTGCCATCAGTGCAAGGATCCAGCGGGAACTCTACGAGCAGTACTTC
TRBD1,TRBV7-8,.,TRBJ1-6,CASSFPGQGPPLHF,TGTGCCAGCAGCTTCCCCGGACAGGGACCACCCCTCCACTTT
.,TRBV18,.,TRBJ1-5,CASSPGSGSNQPQHF,TGTGCCAGCTCCCCGGGATCTGGGAGCAATCAGCCCCAGCATTTT
.,TRBV21-1,.,TRBJ1-4,CASSKSPRAPNEKLFF,TGTGCCAGCAGCAAATCCCCCAGGGCACCTAATGAAAAACTGTTTTTT
TRBD2,TRBV18,.,TRBJ2-1,CASSLGTSAKFF,TGTGCCAGCTCACTCGGGACTAGCGCGAAGTTCTTC
TRBD2,TRBV6-1,once,TRBJ2-5,CASSVGTSGGGETQYF,TGTGCCAGCAGTGTGGGGACTAGCGGAGGGGGGGAGACCCAGTACTTC
.,TRBV30,.,TRBJ2-7,CAWSGESYEQYF,TGTGCCTGGAGTGGGGAGTCCTACGAGCAGTACTTC
TRBD2,TRBV5-1,.,TRBJ2-2,CASSLTSGNTGELFF,TGCGCCAGCAGCTTAACTAGCGGGAACACCGGGGAGCTGTTTTTT
.,TRBV24-1,.,TRBJ2-5,CATSDIGETQYF,TGTGCCACCAGTGATATCGGAGAGACCCAGTACTTC
.,TRBV5-1,.,TRBJ2-2,CASSGENTGELFF,TGCGCCAGCTCCGGAGAGAACACCGGGGAGCTGTTTTTT
TRBD2,TRBV13,few,TRBJ2-1,CASSLFSSGAYNEQFF,TGTGCCAGCAGCTTATTCTCTAGCGGGGCTTACAATGAGCAGTTCTTC
.,TRBV4-3,.,TRBJ2-2,CASSHLGSANTGELFF,TGCGCCAGCAGCCATTTAGGTAGCGCGAACACCGGGGAGCTGTTTTTT
.,TRBV28,.,TRBJ1-5,CASSFRDQPQHF,TGTGCCAGCAGTTTTCGGGATCAGCCCCAGCATTTT
.,TRBV28,.,TRBJ1-4,CASSSPRDASEKLFF,TGTGCCAGCAGTTCCCCGCGGGACGCCTCGGAAAAACTGTTTTTT